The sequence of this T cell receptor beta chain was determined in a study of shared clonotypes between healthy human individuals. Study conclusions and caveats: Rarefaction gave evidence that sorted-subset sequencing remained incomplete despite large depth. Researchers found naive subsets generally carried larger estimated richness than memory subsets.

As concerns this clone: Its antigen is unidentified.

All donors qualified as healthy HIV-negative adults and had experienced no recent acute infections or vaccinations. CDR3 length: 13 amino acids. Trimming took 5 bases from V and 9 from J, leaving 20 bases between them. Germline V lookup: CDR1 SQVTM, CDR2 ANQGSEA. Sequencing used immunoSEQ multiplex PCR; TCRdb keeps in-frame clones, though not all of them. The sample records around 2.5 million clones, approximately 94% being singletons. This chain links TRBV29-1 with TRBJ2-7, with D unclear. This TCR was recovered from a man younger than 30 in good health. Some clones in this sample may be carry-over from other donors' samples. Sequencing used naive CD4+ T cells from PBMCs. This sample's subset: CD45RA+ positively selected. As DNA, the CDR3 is TGCAGCGTTTTCCTCCCTTTAGGTATCAGGCAGTACTTC. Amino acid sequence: CSVFLPLGIRQYF.